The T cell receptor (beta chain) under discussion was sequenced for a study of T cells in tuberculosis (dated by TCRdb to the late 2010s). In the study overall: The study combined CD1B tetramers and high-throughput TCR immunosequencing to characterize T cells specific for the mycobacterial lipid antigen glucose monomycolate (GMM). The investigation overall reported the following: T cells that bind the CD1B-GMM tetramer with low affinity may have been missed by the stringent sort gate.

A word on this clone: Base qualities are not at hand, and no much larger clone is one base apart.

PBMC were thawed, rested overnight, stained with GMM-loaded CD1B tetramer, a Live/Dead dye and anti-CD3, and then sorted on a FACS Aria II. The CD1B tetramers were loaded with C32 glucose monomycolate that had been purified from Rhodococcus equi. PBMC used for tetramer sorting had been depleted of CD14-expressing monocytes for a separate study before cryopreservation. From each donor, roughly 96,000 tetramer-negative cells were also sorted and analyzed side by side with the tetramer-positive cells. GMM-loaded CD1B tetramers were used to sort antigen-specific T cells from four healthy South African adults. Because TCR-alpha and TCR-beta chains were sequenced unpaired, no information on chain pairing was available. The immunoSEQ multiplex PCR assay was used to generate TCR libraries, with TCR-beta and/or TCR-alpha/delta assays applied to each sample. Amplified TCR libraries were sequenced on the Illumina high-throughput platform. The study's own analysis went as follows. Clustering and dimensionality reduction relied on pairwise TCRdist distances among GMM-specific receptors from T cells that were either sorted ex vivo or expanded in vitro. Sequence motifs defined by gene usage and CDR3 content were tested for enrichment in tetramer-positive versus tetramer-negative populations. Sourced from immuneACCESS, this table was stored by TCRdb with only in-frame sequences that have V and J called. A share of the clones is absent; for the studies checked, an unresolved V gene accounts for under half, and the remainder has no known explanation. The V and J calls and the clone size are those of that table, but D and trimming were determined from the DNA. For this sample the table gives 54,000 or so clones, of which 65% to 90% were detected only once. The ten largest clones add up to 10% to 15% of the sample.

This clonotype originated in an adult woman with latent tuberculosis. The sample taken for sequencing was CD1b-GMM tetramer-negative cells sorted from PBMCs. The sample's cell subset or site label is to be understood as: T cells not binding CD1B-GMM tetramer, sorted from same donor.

The DNA sequence is TGTGCCAGCAGCCCGGGGTCGTTCTATGGCTACACCTTC. This is translated as CASSPGSFYGYTF. The V and J genes are TRBV6-4 and TRBJ1-2, with the D gene uncertain. The CDR3 sequence holds 13 residues, the cysteine and phenylalanine included. Only CDR3 DNA remains: 39 bases, in frame from the first base. V is pared back by 6 bases and J by 4 bases, with 12 bases lying between the germline termini. Looking up the germline V gene yields CDR1 MRHNA and CDR2 SNTAGT.